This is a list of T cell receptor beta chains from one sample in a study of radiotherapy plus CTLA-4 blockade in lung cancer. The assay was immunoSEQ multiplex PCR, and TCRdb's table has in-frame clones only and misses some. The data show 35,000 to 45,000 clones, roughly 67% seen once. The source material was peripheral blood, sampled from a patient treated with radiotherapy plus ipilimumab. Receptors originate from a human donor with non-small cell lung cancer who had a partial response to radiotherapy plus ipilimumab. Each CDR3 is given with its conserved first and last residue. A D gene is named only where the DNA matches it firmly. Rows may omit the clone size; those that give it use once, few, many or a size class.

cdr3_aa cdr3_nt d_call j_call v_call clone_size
CASSERDYEQFF TGTGCCAGCAGTGAGCGGGACTATGAGCAGTTCTTC . TRBJ2-1 TRBV2 .
CASSLLRDYNEQFF TGTGCCAGCAGCCTACTGAGGGACTACAATGAGCAGTTCTTC . TRBJ2-1 TRBV28 .
CAWSSTGNEQFF TGTGCCTGGAGTTCCACGGGGAACGAGCAGTTCTTC . TRBJ2-1 TRBV30 once
CASSASGTGGNF TGTGCCAGCAGCGCCTCCGGGACAGGGGGGAACTTC TRBD1 TRBJ2-7 TRBV7-2 once
CASNRRAGTYEQYF TGTGCCAGCAACCGTCGGGCGGGAACCTACGAGCAGTACTTC . TRBJ2-7 TRBV5-6 few
CATSKVRGGTDTQYF TGTGCCACCAGCAAAGTGCGGGGGGGCACAGATACGCAGTATTTT TRBD2 TRBJ2-3 TRBV15 .
CASSLGGYRSKYEQYF TGTGCCAGCAGCTTAGGGGGCTACAGGAGTAAATACGAGCAGTACTTC TRBD1 TRBJ2-7 TRBV5-6 .
CASSRTQGDGAEAFF TGCGCCAGCAGCCGTACACAGGGTGACGGCGCTGAAGCTTTCTTT . TRBJ1-1 TRBV5-1 .
CASSKGANRGEKLFF TGTGCCAGCAGCAAGGGGGCGAACCGGGGTGAAAAACTGTTTTTT TRBD1 TRBJ1-4 TRBV5-8 few
CASSLIQGPIHEQYF TGTGCCAGCAGCCTAATACAGGGGCCCATCCACGAGCAGTACTTC TRBD1 TRBJ2-7 TRBV7-2 .
CASSPDGYRETQYF TGTGCCAGCTCACCAGACGGGTACCGGGAGACCCAGTACTTC . TRBJ2-5 TRBV18 .
CASSLAGRWQETQYF TGTGCCAGCAGCTTGGCCGGGAGGTGGCAAGAGACCCAGTACTTC TRBD2 TRBJ2-5 TRBV5-8 .
CASSPLPGERDQPQHF TGCGCCAGCAGTCCCCTGCCAGGGGAGAGGGATCAGCCCCAGCATTTT . TRBJ1-5 TRBV5-1 .
CAWSSPGTSGYSSTDTQYF TGTGCCTGGAGTTCGCCCGGGACTAGCGGGTATTCTAGCACAGATACGCAGTATTTT TRBD2 TRBJ2-3 TRBV30 .